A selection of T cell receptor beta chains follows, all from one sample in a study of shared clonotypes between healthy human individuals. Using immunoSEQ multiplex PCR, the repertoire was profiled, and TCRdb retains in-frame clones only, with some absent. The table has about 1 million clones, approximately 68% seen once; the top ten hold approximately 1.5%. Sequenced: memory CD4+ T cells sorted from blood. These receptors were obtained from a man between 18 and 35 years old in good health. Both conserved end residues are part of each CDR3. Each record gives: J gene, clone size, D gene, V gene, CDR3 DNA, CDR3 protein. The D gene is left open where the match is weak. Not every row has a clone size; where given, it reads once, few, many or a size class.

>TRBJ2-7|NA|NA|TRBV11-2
TGTGCCAGCAGCCCACGAGGGGACGGAACCAATTACTACGAGCAGTACTTC
CASSPRGDGTNYYEQYF
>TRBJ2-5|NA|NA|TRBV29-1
TGCAGCGTTGATCTCGGAGGCAAAGAGACCCAGTACTTC
CSVDLGGKETQYF
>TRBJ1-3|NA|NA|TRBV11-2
TGTGCCAGCAGCTTAGAACGGTTGGGAAACACCATATATTTT
CASSLERLGNTIYF
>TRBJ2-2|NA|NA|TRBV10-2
TGCGCCAGCAGTGAGATAGGACAGCCGTCGAACACCGGGGAGCTGTTTTTT
CASSEIGQPSNTGELFF
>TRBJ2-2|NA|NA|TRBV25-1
TGTGCCAGCAGTGAACAAAGGGGGTATGGCACCGGGGAGCTGTTTTTT
CASSEQRGYGTGELFF
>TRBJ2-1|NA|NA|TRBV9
TGTGCCAGCGGAGGGGCTCCCTACAATGAGCAGTTCTTC
CASGGAPYNEQFF
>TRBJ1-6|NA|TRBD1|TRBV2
TGTGCCAGCAGCTGGGACAGTCAAAATTCACCCCTCCACTTT
CASSWDSQNSPLHF
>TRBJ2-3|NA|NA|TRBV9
TGTGCCAGCAGCCTCGGGCTCTCCCCAGATACGCAGTATTTT
CASSLGLSPDTQYF
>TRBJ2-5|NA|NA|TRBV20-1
TGCAGTACTTGGGGGCAAGAGACCCAGTACTTC
CSTWGQETQYF
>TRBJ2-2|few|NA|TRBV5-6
TGTGCCAGCAGCTTGTCCGGGGCGGCCACCGGGGAGCTGTTTTTT
CASSLSGAATGELFF
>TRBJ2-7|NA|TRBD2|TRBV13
TGTGCCAGCAGCTCGCAGTCGGCGGGGGGCTACGAGCAGTACTTC
CASSSQSAGGYEQYF
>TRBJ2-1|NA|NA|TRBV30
TGTGCCTGGAGTCTCGCCCCCAATCAGGGGTTTTTTGGCAATGAGCAGTTCTTC
CAWSLAPNQGFFGNEQFF
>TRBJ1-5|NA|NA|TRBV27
TGTGCCAGCAGTTTAGCGGGTAATCAGCCCCAGCATTTT
CASSLAGNQPQHF
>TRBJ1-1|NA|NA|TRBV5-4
TGTGCCAGCAGCTTGGGGGACCTGAACACTGAAGCTTTCTTT
CASSLGDLNTEAFF
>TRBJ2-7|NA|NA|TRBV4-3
TGCGCCAGCAGCCAAGAGGACCGTGGGGCCTACGAGCAGTACTTC
CASSQEDRGAYEQYF
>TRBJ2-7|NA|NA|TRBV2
TGTGCCAGCAGCGCGATAAAAAGGGGGCAGTACTTC
CASSAIKRGQYF
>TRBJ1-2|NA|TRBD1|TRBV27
TGTGCCAGCAGTTCGACAGGGTACAACTATGGCTACACCTTC
CASSSTGYNYGYTF
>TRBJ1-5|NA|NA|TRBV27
TGTGCCAGCAGTTCCCGGCAGCTAGGGAATCAGCCCCAGCATTTT
CASSSRQLGNQPQHF
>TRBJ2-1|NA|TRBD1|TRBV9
TGTGCCAGCAGCGTGTTGGGGACAGGGTTAGATGAGCAGTTCTTC
CASSVLGTGLDEQFF
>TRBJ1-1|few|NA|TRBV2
TGTGCCAGCAGAGTAGGACAGTTCGAAGCTTTCTTT
CASRVGQFEAFF
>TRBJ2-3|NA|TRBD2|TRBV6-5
TGTGCCAGCAGTCCGGGGCGGGGGGGTCATACGCAGTATTTT
CASSPGRGGHTQYF
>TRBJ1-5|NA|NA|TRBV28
TGTGCCAGCTCCCCCGCAGGGAGGAGCAATCAGCCCCAGCATTTT
CASSPAGRSNQPQHF
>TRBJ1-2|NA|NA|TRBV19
TGTGCCAGTAGTAACAGAGCTAATGGCTACACCTTC
CASSNRANGYTF
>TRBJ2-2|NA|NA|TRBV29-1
TGCAGCGTTGGAAACCCCTGGGGCACCGGGGAGCTGTTTTTT
CSVGNPWGTGELFF
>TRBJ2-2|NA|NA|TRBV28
TGTGCCAGCAGTTTTCGGGATTCCCGGAGAACCGGGGAGCTGTTTTTT
CASSFRDSRRTGELFF
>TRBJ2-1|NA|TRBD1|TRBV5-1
TGCGCCAGCAGCTTGGTAATGGGGACAGGGTCGGATGAGCAGTTCTTC
CASSLVMGTGSDEQFF
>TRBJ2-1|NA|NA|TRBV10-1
TGCGCCAGCAGTTTTTACTCCGGACAGAAATACAATGAGCAGTTCTTC
CASSFYSGQKYNEQFF
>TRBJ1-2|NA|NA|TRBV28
TGTGCCAGCAGCTTCCGGGCGGGTTCTTATGGCTACACCTTC
CASSFRAGSYGYTF
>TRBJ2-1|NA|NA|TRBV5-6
TGTGCCAGCAGCTCGAGGGATGAGCAGTTCTTC
CASSSRDEQFF